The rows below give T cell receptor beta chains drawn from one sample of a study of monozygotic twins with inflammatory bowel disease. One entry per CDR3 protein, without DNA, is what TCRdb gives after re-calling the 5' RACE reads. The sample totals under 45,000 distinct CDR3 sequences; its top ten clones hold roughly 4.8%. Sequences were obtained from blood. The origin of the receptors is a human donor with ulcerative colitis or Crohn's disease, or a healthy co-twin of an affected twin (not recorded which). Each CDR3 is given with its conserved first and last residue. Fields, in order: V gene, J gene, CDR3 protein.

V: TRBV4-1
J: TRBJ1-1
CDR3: CASSQASGGWGTEAFF

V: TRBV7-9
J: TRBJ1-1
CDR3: CASSSRRVDTEAFF

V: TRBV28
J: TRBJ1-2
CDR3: CASSIPDSGLNGYTF

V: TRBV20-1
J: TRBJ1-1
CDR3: CSARRWTQGPWNEAFF

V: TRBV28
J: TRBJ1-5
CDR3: CASSTGTYSQPQHF

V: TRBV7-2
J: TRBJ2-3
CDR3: CASSLSDRARTDTQYF

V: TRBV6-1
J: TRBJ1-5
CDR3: CATSTGQYNQPQHF

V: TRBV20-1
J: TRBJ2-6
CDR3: CSAKDSRSGANVLTF

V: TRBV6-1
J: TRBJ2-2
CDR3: CASSDRQVGPTNTGELFF

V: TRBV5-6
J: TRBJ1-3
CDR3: CASSASLSPGNTIYF

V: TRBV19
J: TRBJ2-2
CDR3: CASSPGDRVAGELFF

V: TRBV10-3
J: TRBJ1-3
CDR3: CAISEGTAISGNTIYF

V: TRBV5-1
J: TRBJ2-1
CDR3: CASSRVGDRVSNEQFF

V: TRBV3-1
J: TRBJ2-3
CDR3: CASSQRLQTTAPDTQYF

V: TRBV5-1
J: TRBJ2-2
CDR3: CASSLTSGTGGSGELFF

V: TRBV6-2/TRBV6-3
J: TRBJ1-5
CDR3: CAIQGARDQPQHF

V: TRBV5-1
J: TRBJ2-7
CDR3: CASSSGLAGTEQYF

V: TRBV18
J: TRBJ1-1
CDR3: CASSPQQRNTEAFF

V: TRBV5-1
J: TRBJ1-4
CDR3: CASSLGDRQNEKLFF

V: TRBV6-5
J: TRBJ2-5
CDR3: CASSYAGGPRETQYF

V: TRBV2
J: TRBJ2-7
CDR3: CASSVSYEQYF

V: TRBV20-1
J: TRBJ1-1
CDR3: CSASKRTSGAFF

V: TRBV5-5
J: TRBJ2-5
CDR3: CASSLALGGSQETQYF

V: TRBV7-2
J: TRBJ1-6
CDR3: CASSDRRTAKVSPLHF

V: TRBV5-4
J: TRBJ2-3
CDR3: CASSKTSGSGTDTQYF

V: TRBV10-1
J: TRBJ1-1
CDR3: CASSSTGGSAFF

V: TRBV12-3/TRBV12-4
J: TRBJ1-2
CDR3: CASSALGGPNYGYTF

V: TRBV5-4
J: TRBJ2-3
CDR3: CASSAGQTGTDTQYF

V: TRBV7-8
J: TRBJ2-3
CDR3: CASSLAGGYDTQYF

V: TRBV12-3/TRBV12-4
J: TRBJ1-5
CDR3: CASSDPKGLDQPQHF

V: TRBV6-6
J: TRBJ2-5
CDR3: CASGSGPKETQYF

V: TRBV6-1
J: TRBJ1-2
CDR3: CASSLGLDGRRGGYTF

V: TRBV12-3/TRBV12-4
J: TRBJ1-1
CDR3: CASSLVRQGDTEAFF

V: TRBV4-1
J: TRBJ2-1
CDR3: CASSQALAGGHNEQFF

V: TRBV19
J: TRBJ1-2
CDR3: CASSNRGEYGYTF

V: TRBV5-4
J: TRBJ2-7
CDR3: CASSFRGSYEQYF

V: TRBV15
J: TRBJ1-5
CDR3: CATARDREGSNNQPQHF

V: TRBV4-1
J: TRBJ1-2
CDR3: CASSQEFPPYGYTF

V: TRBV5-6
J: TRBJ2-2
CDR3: CASSFWTGGPENTGELFF

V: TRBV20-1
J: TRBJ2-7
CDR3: CSANRGAGGLEEQYF

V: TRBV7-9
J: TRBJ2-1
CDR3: CASSEGDSYNEQFF

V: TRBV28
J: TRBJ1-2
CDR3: CASSFGTAYGYTF

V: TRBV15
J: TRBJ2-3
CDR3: CATSITGLAADTQYF

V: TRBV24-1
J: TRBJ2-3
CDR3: CATRTPLGLAGGQSDTQYF

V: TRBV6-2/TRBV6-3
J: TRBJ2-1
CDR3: CASSQSYEQFF

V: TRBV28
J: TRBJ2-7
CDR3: CASSYLIRDRTYEQYF

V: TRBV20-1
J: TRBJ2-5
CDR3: CSAIVPLWGQETQYF

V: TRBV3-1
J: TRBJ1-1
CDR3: CASSRYMEDTEAFF